The text below deals with one TCR beta chain. Its antigen is unidentified. The CDR3 has 15 residues. Germline values: CDR1 MDHEN, CDR2 SYDVKM. V was shortened by 7 bases and J by 7 bases, with 22 bases between the two germline ends. The record originates from a study of blood T cells in healthy people across ages. Study-level findings and limits: Fewer expanded clones and more diversity marked long-lived versus aged donors. Age brought a roughly linear fall in TCR beta diversity measured per million T cells. A strong correlation was seen between TCR beta diversity and naive T cell percentage.

For the second PCR, which ran for 7 to 11 cycles, a sample-barcoded 5' primer and a J-beta primer mix were used. TCRdb ran MiXCR on the 5' RACE reads and lists one entry per CDR3 protein. The table lists around 970,000 distinct CDR3 sequences, just over 50% of them singletons. Per sample, at least 6 micrograms of total RNA were extracted. The origin of this receptor is a woman aged 55 to 70 in good health. The chain combines TRBV28 with TRBJ2-5, with D possibly being TRBD1 or TRBD2 (6 bases each). The sequencing sample was made of blood. CDR3 DNA sequence: TGTGCCAGCACCGCCCCGGTCGGGGGCTTGGTGACCCAGTACTTC. The encoded protein is CASTAPVGGLVTQYF.